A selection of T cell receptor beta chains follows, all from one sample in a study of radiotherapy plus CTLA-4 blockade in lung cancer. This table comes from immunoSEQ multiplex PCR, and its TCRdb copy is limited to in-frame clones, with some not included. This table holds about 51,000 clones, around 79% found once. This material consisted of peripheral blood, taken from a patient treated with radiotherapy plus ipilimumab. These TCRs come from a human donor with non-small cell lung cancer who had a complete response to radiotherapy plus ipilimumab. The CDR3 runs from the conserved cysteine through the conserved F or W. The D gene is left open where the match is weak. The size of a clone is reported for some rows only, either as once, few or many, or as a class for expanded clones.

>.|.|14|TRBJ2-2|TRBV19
CATRRTHNTGELFF
TGTGCCACCAGGCGGACACATAACACCGGGGAGCTGTTTTTT
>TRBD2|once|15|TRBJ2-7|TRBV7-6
CASSLGGGLAYEQYF
TGTGCCAGCAGCTTAGGGGGGGGACTAGCCTACGAGCAGTACTTC
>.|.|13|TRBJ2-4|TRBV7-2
CASSSDNKHIQYF
TGTGCCAGCAGTTCCGACAATAAGCACATTCAGTACTTC
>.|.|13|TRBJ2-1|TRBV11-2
CASSFEGVGEQFF
TGTGCCAGCAGCTTCGAGGGGGTGGGTGAGCAGTTCTTC
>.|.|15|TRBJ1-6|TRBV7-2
CASSPGSSYNSPLHF
TGTGCCAGCAGCCCCGGGAGCTCCTATAATTCACCCCTCCACTTT
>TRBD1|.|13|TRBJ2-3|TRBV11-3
CATGQGRTDTQYF
TGTGCCACCGGACAGGGAAGGACAGATACGCAGTATTTT
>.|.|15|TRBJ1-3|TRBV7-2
CASSWDTSAGNTIYF
TGTGCCAGCAGCTGGGACACCTCGGCTGGAAACACCATATATTTT
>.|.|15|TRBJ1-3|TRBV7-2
CASRRPGGGGNTIYF
TGTGCCAGCAGAAGACCCGGGGGGGGCGGAAACACCATATATTTT
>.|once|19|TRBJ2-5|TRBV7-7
CASSLRLPGLLGAQETQYF
TGTGCTAGCAGCTTACGACTACCGGGACTGCTAGGGGCTCAAGAGACCCAGTACTTC
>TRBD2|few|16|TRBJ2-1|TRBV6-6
CASSPGLAGFYNEQFF
TGTGCCAGCAGCCCAGGACTAGCGGGATTCTACAATGAGCAGTTCTTC
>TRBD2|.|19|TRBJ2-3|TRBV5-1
CASSLVPGGTGRSTDTQYF
TGCGCCAGCAGCTTGGTTCCGGGGGGTACCGGTCGGAGCACAGATACGCAGTATTTT
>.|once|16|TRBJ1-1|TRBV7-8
CASSSRLLAVNTEAFF
TGTGCCAGCAGCTCGCGTTTGTTAGCAGTGAACACTGAAGCTTTCTTT
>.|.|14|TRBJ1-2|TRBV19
CASSALQGYYGYTF
TGTGCCAGTAGTGCCCTACAGGGCTACTATGGCTACACCTTC
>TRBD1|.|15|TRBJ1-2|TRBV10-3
CAISDTVGQSYGYTF
TGTGCCATCAGTGACACTGTGGGACAGAGCTATGGCTACACCTTC
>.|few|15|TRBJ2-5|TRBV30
CAWSGGSPLPREQYF
TGTGCCTGGAGTGGAGGCAGCCCTCTTCCTAGGGAGCAGTACTTC
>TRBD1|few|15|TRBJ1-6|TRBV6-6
CASANHRGGGSPLHF
TGTGCCAGCGCCAATCACAGGGGTGGCGGATCACCCCTCCACTTT
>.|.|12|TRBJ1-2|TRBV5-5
CASSSTNYGYTF
TGTGCCAGCAGCTCAACTAACTATGGCTACACCTTC
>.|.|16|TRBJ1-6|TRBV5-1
CASSLDRRTTNSPLHF
TGCGCCAGCAGCTTGGACAGGAGAACCACTAATTCACCCCTCCACTTT
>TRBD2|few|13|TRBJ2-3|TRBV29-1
CSARAGDTDTQYF
TGCAGCGCACGAGCGGGGGACACAGATACGCAGTATTTT
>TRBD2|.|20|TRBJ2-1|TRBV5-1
CASSLEGGLAGAGVYNEQFF
TGCGCCAGCAGCTTGGAAGGGGGACTAGCGGGAGCGGGGGTTTACAATGAGCAGTTCTTC
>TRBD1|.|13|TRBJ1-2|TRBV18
CASSLDRAYGYTF
TGTGCCAGCTCATTGGACAGGGCTTATGGCTACACCTTC
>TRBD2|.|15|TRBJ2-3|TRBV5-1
CASSPGGTSRGSQYF
TGCGCCAGCAGCCCCGGAGGGACTAGCCGCGGTTCGCAGTATTTT
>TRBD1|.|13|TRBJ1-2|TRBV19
CASSLPRGYGYTF
TGTGCCAGTAGTCTTCCCAGGGGGTATGGCTACACCTTC
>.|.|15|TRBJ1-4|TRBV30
CAFTGPRSEEEKLFF
TGTGCCTTTACAGGGCCTAGGAGCGAGGAAGAAAAACTGTTTTTT
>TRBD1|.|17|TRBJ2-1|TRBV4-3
CASSQQTGVSSYNEQFF
TGCGCCAGCAGCCAACAAACAGGGGTAAGCTCCTACAATGAGCAGTTCTTC
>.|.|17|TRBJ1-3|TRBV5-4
CASSPRGGYHDGNTIYF
TGTGCCAGCAGCCCACGAGGTGGTTATCATGACGGGAACACCATATATTTT
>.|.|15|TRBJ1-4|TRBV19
CASSIGPRYNEKLFF
TGTGCCAGTAGTATTGGTCCGAGATATAATGAAAAACTGTTTTTT
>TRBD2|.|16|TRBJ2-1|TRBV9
CASSVRRAGGRNEQFF
TGTGCCAGCAGCGTAAGAAGAGCGGGGGGTAGGAATGAGCAGTTCTTC
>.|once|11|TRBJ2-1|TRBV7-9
CASSSSWEQFF
TGTGCCAGCAGCTCCAGTTGGGAGCAGTTCTTC
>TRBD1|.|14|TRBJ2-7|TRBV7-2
CASSPDRGTPEQYF
TGTGCCAGCAGCCCGGACAGGGGAACACCCGAGCAGTACTTC
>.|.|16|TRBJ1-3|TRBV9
CASSAQGGYSGNTIYF
TGTGCCAGCAGCGCACAGGGAGGGTACTCTGGAAACACCATATATTTT
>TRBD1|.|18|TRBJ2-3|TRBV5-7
CASSFTSDRGEDTDTQYF
TGTGCCAGCAGCTTCACCTCTGACAGGGGAGAAGACACAGATACGCAGTATTTT
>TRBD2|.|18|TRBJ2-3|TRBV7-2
CASSFLSGGARAADTQYF
TGTGCCAGCAGCTTCCTTAGCGGGGGGGCCCGAGCTGCAGATACGCAGTATTTT
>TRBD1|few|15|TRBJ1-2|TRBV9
CASSARGGTGYGYTF
TGTGCCAGCAGCGCGAGGGGGGGGACAGGCTATGGCTACACCTTC
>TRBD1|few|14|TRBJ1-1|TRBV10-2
CASSEGTDIKTAFF
TGCGCCAGCAGTGAGGGGACAGACATTAAGACAGCTTTCTTT
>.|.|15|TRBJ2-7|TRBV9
CASSPGLARPYEQYF
TGTGCCAGCAGCCCGGGACTGGCTCGACCCTACGAGCAGTACTTC
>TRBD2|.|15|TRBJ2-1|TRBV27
CASSLTSGGYNEQFF
TGTGCCAGCAGTTTGACTAGCGGGGGGTACAATGAGCAGTTCTTC
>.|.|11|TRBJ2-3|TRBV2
CASTIRDTQYF
TGTGCCAGCACCATCCGGGATACGCAGTATTTT
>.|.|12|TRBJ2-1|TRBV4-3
CASMGAGNEQFF
TGCGCCAGCATGGGCGCGGGCAATGAGCAGTTCTTC
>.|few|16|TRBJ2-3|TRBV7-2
CASSAGQGRDTDTQYF
TGTGCCAGCAGCGCGGGCCAGGGGAGGGACACAGATACGCAGTATTTT
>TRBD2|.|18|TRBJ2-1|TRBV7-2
CASSPLGSSGGVFDEQFF
TGTGCCAGCAGCCCCCTTGGGTCTAGCGGGGGGGTATTCGATGAGCAGTTCTTC
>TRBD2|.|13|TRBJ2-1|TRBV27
CASSLTGGNEQFF
TGTGCCAGCAGTTTAACGGGGGGGAATGAGCAGTTCTTC
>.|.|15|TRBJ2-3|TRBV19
CASSIVGRGTDTQYF
TGTGCCAGTAGTATAGTCGGGAGAGGGACAGATACGCAGTATTTT
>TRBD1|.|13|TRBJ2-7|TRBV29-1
CSALRGYGYEQYF
TGCAGCGCCCTCAGGGGGTATGGCTACGAGCAGTACTTC
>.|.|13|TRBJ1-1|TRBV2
CASARGGNTEAFF
TGTGCCAGCGCACGGGGTGGGAACACTGAAGCTTTCTTT